This TCR beta chain derives from a study of cytomegalovirus exposure and HLA in healthy donors. This clone was recorded once. CDR1 and CDR2 from the germline V gene are SNHLY and FYNNEI. J lost 0 bases, V lost 4 bases, and 11 bases had no gene match. CDR3 size: 17 residues. Both 60 Vbeta primers and 13 Jbeta primers went into the PCR. The protocol was immunoSEQ multiplex PCR, while the TCRdb copy is restricted to in-frame clones and leaves out a portion. Altogether 75,000 to 90,000 clones are present, more than 60% being singletons, with the ten largest covering under 15%. The genes are TRBV2 and TRBJ2-7; 8 positions agree with TRBD1. Sequenced material: PBMCs. This clonotype originated in a human donor in good health. Written as DNA, the CDR3 is TGTGCCAGCAGTGGAGGGGACGGACAGGGTGGCTCCTACGAGCAGTACTTC. Protein: CASSGGDGQGGSYEQYF.